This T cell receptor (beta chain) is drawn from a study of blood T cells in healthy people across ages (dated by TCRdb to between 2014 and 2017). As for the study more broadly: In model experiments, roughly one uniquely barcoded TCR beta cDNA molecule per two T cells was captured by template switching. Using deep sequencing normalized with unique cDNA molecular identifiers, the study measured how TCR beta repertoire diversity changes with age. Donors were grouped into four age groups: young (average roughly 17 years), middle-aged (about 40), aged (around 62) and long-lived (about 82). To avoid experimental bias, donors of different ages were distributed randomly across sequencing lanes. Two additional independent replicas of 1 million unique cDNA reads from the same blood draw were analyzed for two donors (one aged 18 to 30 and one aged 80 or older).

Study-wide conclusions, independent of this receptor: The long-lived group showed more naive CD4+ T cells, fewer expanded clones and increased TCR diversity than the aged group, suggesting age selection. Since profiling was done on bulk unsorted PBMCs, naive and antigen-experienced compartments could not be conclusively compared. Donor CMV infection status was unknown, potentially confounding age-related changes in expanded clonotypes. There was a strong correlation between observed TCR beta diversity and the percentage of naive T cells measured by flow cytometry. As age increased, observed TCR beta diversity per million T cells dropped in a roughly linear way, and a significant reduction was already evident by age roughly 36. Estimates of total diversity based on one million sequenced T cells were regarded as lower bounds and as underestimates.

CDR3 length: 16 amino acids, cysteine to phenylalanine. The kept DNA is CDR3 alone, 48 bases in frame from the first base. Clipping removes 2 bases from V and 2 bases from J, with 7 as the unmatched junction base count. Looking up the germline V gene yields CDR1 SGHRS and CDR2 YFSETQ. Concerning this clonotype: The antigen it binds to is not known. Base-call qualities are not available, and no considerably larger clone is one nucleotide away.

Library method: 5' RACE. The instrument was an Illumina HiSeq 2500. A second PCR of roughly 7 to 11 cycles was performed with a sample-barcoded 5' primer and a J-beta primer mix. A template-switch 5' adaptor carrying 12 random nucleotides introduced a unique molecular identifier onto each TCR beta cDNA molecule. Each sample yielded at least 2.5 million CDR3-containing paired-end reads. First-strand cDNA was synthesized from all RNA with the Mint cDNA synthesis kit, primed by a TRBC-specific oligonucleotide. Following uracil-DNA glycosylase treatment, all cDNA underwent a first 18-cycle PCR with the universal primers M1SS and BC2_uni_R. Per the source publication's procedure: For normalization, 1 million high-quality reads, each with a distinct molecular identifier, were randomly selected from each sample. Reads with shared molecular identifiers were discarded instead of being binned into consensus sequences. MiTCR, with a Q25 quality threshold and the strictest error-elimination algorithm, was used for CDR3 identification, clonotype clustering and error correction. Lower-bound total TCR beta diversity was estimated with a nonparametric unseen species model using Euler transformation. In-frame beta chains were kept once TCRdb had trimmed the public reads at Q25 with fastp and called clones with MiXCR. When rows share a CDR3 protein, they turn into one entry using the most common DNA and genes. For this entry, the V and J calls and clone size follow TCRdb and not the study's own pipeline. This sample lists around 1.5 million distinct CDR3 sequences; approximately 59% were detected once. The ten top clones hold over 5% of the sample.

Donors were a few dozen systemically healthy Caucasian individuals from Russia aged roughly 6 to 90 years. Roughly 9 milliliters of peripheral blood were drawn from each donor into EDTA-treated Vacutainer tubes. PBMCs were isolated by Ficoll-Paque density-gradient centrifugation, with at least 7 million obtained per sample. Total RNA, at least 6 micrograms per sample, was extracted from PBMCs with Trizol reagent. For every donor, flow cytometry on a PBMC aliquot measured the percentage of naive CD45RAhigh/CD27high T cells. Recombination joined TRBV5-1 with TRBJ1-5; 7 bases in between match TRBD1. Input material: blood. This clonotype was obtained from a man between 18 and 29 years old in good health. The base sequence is TGCGCCAGCAGCTTCCTAGACAGGGAGGGCAATCAGCCCCAGCATTTT. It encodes CASSFLDREGNQPQHF.